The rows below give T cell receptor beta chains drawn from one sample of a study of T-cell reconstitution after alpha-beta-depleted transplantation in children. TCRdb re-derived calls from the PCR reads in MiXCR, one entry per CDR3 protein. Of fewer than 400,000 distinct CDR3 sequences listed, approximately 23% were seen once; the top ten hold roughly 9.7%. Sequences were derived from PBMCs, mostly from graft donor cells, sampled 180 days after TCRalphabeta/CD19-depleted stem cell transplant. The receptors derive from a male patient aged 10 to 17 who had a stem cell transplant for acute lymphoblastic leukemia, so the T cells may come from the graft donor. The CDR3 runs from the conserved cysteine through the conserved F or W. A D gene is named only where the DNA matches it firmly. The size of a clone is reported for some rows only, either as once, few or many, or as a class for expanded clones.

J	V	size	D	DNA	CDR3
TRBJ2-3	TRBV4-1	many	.	TGCGCCAGCAGCCAGCACGTACCCTGGACAGATACGCAGTATTTT	CASSQHVPWTDTQYF
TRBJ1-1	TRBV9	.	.	TGTGCCAGCAGCCACCCCAAAGGGGTCCTGAACACTGAAGCTTTCTTT	CASSHPKGVLNTEAFF
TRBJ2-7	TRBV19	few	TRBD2	TGTGCCAGTATGGGACTAGCGGGAGTCGAGCAGTACTTC	CASMGLAGVEQYF
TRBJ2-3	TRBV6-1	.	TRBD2	TGTGCCAGCCGACTAGCGGGAACCTCAAATACGCAGTATTTT	CASRLAGTSNTQYF
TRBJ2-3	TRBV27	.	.	TGTGCCAGCAACCGGGGGCCCACAGATACGCAGTATTTT	CASNRGPTDTQYF
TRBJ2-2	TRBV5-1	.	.	TGCGCCAGCAGCGCGGAGAGGCCCCGGGGCGGGGAGCTGTTTTTT	CASSAERPRGGELFF
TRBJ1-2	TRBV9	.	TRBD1	TGTGCCAGCAGCGCTAGGAGGGGTCCGGGACAGGGATATGGCTACACCTTC	CASSARRGPGQGYGYTF
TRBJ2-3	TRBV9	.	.	TGTGCCAGCAGCCCCGCTGGAGGGGGAGTGGGTACGCAGTATTTT	CASSPAGGGVGTQYF
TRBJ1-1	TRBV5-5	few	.	TGTGCCAGCAGCTTGGGAGGCAGGGGAGCTTTCTTT	CASSLGGRGAFF
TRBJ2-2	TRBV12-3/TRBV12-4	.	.	TGTGCCAGCAGTTTACCCCCAACGGGCACCGGGGAGCTGTTTTTT	CASSLPPTGTGELFF
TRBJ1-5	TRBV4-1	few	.	TGCGCCAGCAGCCAAGACAGGGTGGTCAATCAGCCCCAGCATTTT	CASSQDRVVNQPQHF
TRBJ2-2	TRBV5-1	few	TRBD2	TGCGCCAGCAGCTTGGGGATAGCGGGAACGACCGGGGAGCTGTTTTTT	CASSLGIAGTTGELFF
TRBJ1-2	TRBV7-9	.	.	TGTGCCAGCAGCTTATACCTCCGGGCAGTCGGCTATGGCTACACCTTC	CASSLYLRAVGYGYTF
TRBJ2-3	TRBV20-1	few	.	TGCAGTGCTAGGGGGCGGAAAACGCAGTATTTT	CSARGRKTQYF
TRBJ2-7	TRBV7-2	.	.	TGTGCCAGCAGCTTTGGGGCTAGCACCCCCTACGAGCAGTACTTC	CASSFGASTPYEQYF
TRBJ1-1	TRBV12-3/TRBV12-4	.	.	TGTGCCAGCAGTCTAGCCGCCAGGGTGCTGAACACTGAAGCTTTCTTT	CASSLAARVLNTEAFF
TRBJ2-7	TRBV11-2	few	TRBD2	TGTGCCAGCAGCCCACCGCCCGTACTAGCGGGATTTGTTTACGAGCAGTACTTC	CASSPPPVLAGFVYEQYF
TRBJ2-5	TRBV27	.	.	TGTGCCAGCAGGGCACGACTACCGGGTCCCCAAGAGACCCAGTACTTC	CASRARLPGPQETQYF
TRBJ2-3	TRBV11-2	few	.	TGTGCCAGCAGCCCGGGTAGAACTAGGGCAGATACGCAGTATTTT	CASSPGRTRADTQYF
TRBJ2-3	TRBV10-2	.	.	TGCGCCAGCCTTCGAGGGACTTCTAGCACAGATACGCAGTATTTT	CASLRGTSSTDTQYF
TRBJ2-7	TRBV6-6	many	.	TGTGCCAGCACAAAGGGAGGCTACGAGCAGTACTTC	CASTKGGYEQYF
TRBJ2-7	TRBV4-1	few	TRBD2	TGCGCCAGCAGCCAAGATCTAGGGACTAGACGTTACGAGCAGTACTTC	CASSQDLGTRRYEQYF
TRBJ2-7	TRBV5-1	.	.	TGCGCCAGCAGCTTGGTTGCGGGCCCCCACGAGCAGTACTTC	CASSLVAGPHEQYF
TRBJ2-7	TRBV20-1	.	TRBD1	TGCAGTGCCCCCTCCAGGACAGGGAACGAGCAGTACTTC	CSAPSRTGNEQYF
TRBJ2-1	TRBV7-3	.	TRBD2	TGTGCCAGCAGCCCCCAGGGAGCGGGAGTATGGAATGAGCAGTTCTTC	CASSPQGAGVWNEQFF
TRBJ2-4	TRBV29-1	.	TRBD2	TGCAGCGTCTTACTAGCGGGGCAAAACATTCAGTACTTC	CSVLLAGQNIQYF
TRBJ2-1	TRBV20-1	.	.	TGCAGTGCTAGTCTGGGTCCCTCCTACAATGAGCAGTTCTTC	CSASLGPSYNEQFF
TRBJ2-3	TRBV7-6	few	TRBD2	TGTGCCAGCAGCTTATCCGGACTAGGAGGGGATACGCAGTATTTT	CASSLSGLGGDTQYF
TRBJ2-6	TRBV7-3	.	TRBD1	TGTGCCAGCAGGCGGGACAGGGGAGGACCTGGGGCCAACGTCCTGACTTTC	CASRRDRGGPGANVLTF
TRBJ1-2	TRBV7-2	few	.	TGTGCCAGCAGCTTAGATGGGTGGTATGGCTACACCTTC	CASSLDGWYGYTF
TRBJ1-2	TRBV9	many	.	TGTGCCAGCAGCGTAGTCCCCTCAGCTAACTATGGCTACACCTTC	CASSVVPSANYGYTF
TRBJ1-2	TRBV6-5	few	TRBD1	TGTGCCAGCAGTTACTCCGGACAGGGGGCGTTTGGCTACACCTTC	CASSYSGQGAFGYTF
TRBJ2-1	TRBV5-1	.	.	TGCGCCAGCATGCGAGGGGGGTCCTACAATGAGCAGTTCTTC	CASMRGGSYNEQFF
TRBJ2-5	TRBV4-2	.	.	TGTGCCAGCAGCCCCCCCAAGGGAGGGACCCAGTACTTC	CASSPPKGGTQYF
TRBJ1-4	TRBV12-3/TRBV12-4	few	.	TGTGCCAGCAGTTTCCTCTGGCCGAACGGAAAACTGTTTTTT	CASSFLWPNGKLFF
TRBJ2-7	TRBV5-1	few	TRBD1	TGCGCCAGCAGCTTGGGTCCGGACAGGGGGATCTACGAGCAGTACTTC	CASSLGPDRGIYEQYF
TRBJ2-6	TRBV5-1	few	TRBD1	TGCGCCAGCAGCAGCAGGGGGAGACGCTCTGGGGCCAACGTCCTGACTTTC	CASSSRGRRSGANVLTF
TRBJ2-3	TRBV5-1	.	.	TGCGCCAGCAGCTTGTTGGGGGCTAGGGCAGATACGCAGTATTTT	CASSLLGARADTQYF
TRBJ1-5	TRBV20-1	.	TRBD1	TGCAGTGCTCATTTTGACAGGGACGAGGGCAATCAGCCCCAGCATTTT	CSAHFDRDEGNQPQHF
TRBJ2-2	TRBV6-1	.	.	TGTGCCAGCAGTGAAGACCTCAGGGGGGGTGGAACCGGGGAGCTGTTTTTT	CASSEDLRGGGTGELFF
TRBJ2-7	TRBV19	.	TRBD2	TGTGCCAGTAGTATAACAGCGGGGTTCTCCTACGAGCAGTACTTC	CASSITAGFSYEQYF
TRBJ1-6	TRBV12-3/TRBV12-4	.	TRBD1	TGTGCCAGCAGTTTTAAAGCCCTGGGGGGACAGGGGAGTTCACCCCTCCACTTT	CASSFKALGGQGSSPLHF
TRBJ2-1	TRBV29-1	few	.	TGCAGCGTTGAAGATCTTCTAGCGTGGAGCTCCTACAATGAGCAGTTCTTC	CSVEDLLAWSSYNEQFF
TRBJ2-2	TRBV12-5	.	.	TGTGCTAGTGGTTTGGTCCTTGGCACCGGGGAGCTGTTTTTT	CASGLVLGTGELFF
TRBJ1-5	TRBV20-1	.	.	TGCAGTGCTAGAAGGGCTTTTGGTCAGCCCCAGCATTTT	CSARRAFGQPQHF
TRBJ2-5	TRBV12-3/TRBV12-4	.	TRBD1	TGTGCCAGCAGACAGGGGGCGGGAACTGGGTTAGTAGAGACCCAGTACTTC	CASRQGAGTGLVETQYF